These 24 T cell receptor beta chains were all obtained from the same sample, sequenced in a study of cytomegalovirus exposure and HLA in healthy donors. Primers: 60 Vbeta forward and 13 Jbeta reverse. Repertoires were generated with immunoSEQ multiplex PCR, while TCRdb's copy carries only in-frame clones and drops some. The sample includes about 140,000 clones, 80% of them seen just once. Material for sequencing was PBMCs. These receptors all come from a middle-aged woman in good health and CMV-seronegative.

The genes are TRBV2 and TRBJ2-1; D call uncertain. Germline V gives CDR1 SNHLY, CDR2 FYNNEI. The CDR3 has 13 amino acids. Deletions cut 6 bases from V and 6 bases from J, with 12 bases between. This CDR3 is CASRNTDTNEQFF. The CDR3 nucleotides are TGTGCCAGCAGGAATACAGACACCAATGAGCAGTTCTTC.

The chain combines TRBV7-9 with TRBJ2-1, with 9 bases matching TRBD1. The junction had 10 bases not matched to a gene; V was cut back by 6 bases and J by 7 bases. CDR3 length: 15 amino acids. The V gene's germline CDR1 is SEHNR and CDR2 FQNEAQ (reference sequence). The CDR3 protein is CASRLSRDRENEQFF. The CDR3 DNA sequence: TGTGCCAGCAGACTATCCCGGGACAGGGAGAATGAGCAGTTCTTC.

The chain couples TRBV4-1 to TRBJ2-7; TRBD1 might be the D (5 bases). CDR1 and CDR2 (germline): MGHRA, YSYEKL. This CDR3 contains 16 residues. V was trimmed by 2 bases and J by 0 bases, leaving 14 bases between them. As DNA, the CDR3 is TGCGCCAGCAGCCAATCTCGACAGTTTAGCTCCTACGAGCAGTACTTC. Its protein product is CASSQSRQFSSYEQYF.

This chain connects TRBV6-5 to TRBJ1-2; TRBD1 might be the D (5 bases). Per germline, CDR1 MNHEY and CDR2 SVGAGI. V dropped 6 bases and J dropped 3 bases, with 11 bases sitting between them. This CDR3 region has 13 residues. The CDR3 spells CASSNGGYYGYTF. CDR3 coding DNA: TGTGCCAGCAGCAACGGGGGGTACTATGGCTACACCTTC.

The chain joins TRBV7-9 to TRBJ1-1; TRBD1 might be the D (6 bases). The germline gives CDR1 SEHNR, CDR2 FQNEAQ (reference sequence). Deletions cut 1 base from V and 6 bases from J, with 15 bases between. This CDR3 is 15 amino acids long. In nucleotides, the CDR3 is TGTGCCAGCAGCTTAGTGCTAGGGGGTAACGCTGAAGCTTTCTTT. This sequence encodes CASSLVLGGNAEAFF.

The gene calls are TRBV7-8 and TRBJ1-3; D unclear. This CDR3 spans 15 amino acids. CDR1 is SGHVS and CDR2 is FQNEAQ in the germline V gene. V was shortened by 5 bases and J by 0 bases, with 11 bases between the two germline ends. The CDR3 protein is CASSLYLSSGNTIYF. CDR3 in DNA: TGTGCCAGCAGCCTCTACCTTAGCTCTGGAAACACCATATATTTT.

This chain links TRBV28 with TRBJ2-7, with a possible D match to TRBD1 (6 bases). Trimming took off 2 bases at V and 5 bases at J, with 13 bases between the two ends. The CDR3 is made up of 14 amino acids. Germline V gene sequence: CDR1 MDHEN, CDR2 SYDVKM. The CDR3 loop is CASSLQQGIHEQYF. CDR3 nucleotides: TGTGCCAGCAGTTTACAACAGGGTATCCACGAGCAGTACTTC.

The chain carries TRBV18 and TRBJ2-1; 11 bases fit TRBD2. V gave up 5 bases and J gave up 14 bases; unmatched junction bases: 2. The germline CDR1 and CDR2 sequences are KGHSH and LQKENI. The CDR3 length is 11 residues. The CDR3, as DNA: TGTGCCAGCTCAGTAGCGGGAGGGGAGTTCTTC. Encoded protein: CASSVAGGEFF.

The gene calls are TRBV4-2 and TRBJ2-3; the match to TRBD2 covers 9 bases. V lost 5 bases and J lost 6; bases outside the gene matches: 12. Germline V lookup: CDR1 LGHNA, CDR2 YNFKEQ. The length of the CDR3 is 16 residues. The CDR3 DNA reads as TGTGCCAGCAGCTACCTGGCGGGGGGGGCTTCCGATACGCAGTATTTT. Its translation: CASSYLAGGASDTQYF.

The gene calls are TRBV11-3 and TRBJ2-1; possible D gene TRBD2, 5 bases. The CDR3 consists of 14 residues. Germline V gene sequence: CDR1 SGHNT, CDR2 YENEEA. Trimming cost V 4 bases and J 8 bases, with 15 bases left between them. CDR3 loop: CASSSVEGIDEQFF. CDR3 nucleotide sequence: TGTGCCAGCAGCTCAGTTGAGGGCATTGATGAGCAGTTCTTC.

The chain carries TRBV27 and TRBJ2-5; 7 bases match TRBD1. J lost 3 bases, V lost 5 bases, and 3 bases had no gene match. Germline assignment: CDR1 MNHEY and CDR2 SMNVEV (reference sequence). The CDR3 has 13 amino acids. CDR3 loop: CASSPQGEETQYF. For the CDR3, the DNA is TGTGCCAGCAGTCCGCAGGGGGAAGAGACCCAGTACTTC.

V and J are TRBV30 and TRBJ2-3; tentative D call: TRBD2 (6 bases). CDR1 is GTSNPN and CDR2 is SVGIG in the germline V gene (reference sequence). The CDR3 sequence is 13 residues long. V was shortened by 2 bases and J by 6 bases, with 12 bases between the two germline ends. CDR3 loop: CAWSRTGVDTQYF. The CDR3 bases are TGTGCCTGGAGTCGAACGGGGGTGGATACGCAGTATTTT.

This clone has a handful of counts. The chain recombines TRBV6-7 with TRBJ2-7; 8 nucleotides line up with TRBD2. TRBV6-7 has ORF status, its function being uncertain. CDR3 length: 17 amino acids. Germline trimming cut 3 bases from V and 9 bases from J; bases unmatched to any gene: 19. The CDR3 protein is CASSYSSIAGPLRGQYF. The CDR3 coding sequence is TGTGCCAGCAGTTATTCGTCAATAGCGGGACCCCTACGCGGGCAGTACTTC.

This chain joins TRBV15 and TRBJ2-5; 7 bases agree with TRBD2. The germline gives CDR1 LNHNV, CDR2 YYDKDF (reference sequence). The ends lost 5 bases at V and 2 bases at J; junction bases unmatched: 11. CDR3 size: 16 residues. CDR3 in DNA: TGTGCCACCAGCCCTTGGGGTAGCGGGCTACAAGAGACCCAGTACTTC. It translates to CATSPWGSGLQETQYF.

The chain is built from TRBV6-1 and TRBJ1-2, with D possibly matching TRBD1 (6 bases). CDR3 length: 15 residues. The V gene lost 2 bases and the J gene lost 2 bases, with 12 bases spanning the gap. Germline CDR1 is MNHNS and CDR2 is SASEGT. CDR3 bases: TGTGCCAGCAGTGAACAGGGGAATTTCAACTATGGCTACACCTTC. Protein: CASSEQGNFNYGYTF.

Concerning this clone: The junction departs from the called germline gene at one end, perhaps through a read error. This rearrangement joins TRBV2 to TRBJ2-6; TRBD1 aligns across 10 bases. CDR3 length equals 16 residues. Per the germline V gene, CDR1 is SNHLY and CDR2 is FYNNEI. This chain's CDR3 is CASSGDRGSGANGLTF. The CDR3 bases are TGTGCCAGCAGTGGGGACAGGGGCTCTGGGGCCAACGGCCTGACTTTC.

The V gene is TRBV28, the J gene TRBJ1-1, with a possible D match to TRBD1 (5 bases). V was trimmed by 7 bases and J by 1 base, leaving 13 bases between them. Germline CDR1 MDHEN, CDR2 SYDVKM. This CDR3 is built from 14 residues. The CDR3 region has the DNA TGTGCCAGCATCTCCGGGGGGTCGAACACTGAAGCTTTCTTT. The encoded protein is CASISGGSNTEAFF.

V is TRBV27 and J is TRBJ2-6; 9 bases are shared with TRBD1. V trimming: 4 bases; J trimming: 3 bases; junction bases outside the gene matches: 7. CDR1 and CDR2 from the germline V gene are MNHEY and SMNVEV (reference sequence). The CDR3 runs to 17 residues. The DNA for the CDR3 is TGTGCCAGCAGTTCGGGACAGGGAGAATTTGGGGCCAACGTCCTGACTTTC. Its protein product is CASSSGQGEFGANVLTF.

This clone was counted a single time. J is TRBJ2-5 and V is TRBV5-1, with TRBD1 identical over 9 bases. With V trimmed by 4 bases and J by 4 bases, 5 bases remained unmatched. The CDR3 is 14 amino acids. Germline V lookup: CDR1 SGHRS, CDR2 YFSETQ. CDR3 in amino acids: CASSPSDRGETQYF. The CDR3 bases are TGCGCCAGCAGCCCTTCGGACAGGGGAGAGACCCAGTACTTC. The full variable domain, completed using reference TRBV5-1 and TRBJ2-5, is KAGVTQTPRYLIKTRGQQVTLSCSPISGHRSVSWYQQTPGQGLQFLFEYFSETQRNKGNFPGRFSGRQFSNSRSEMNVSTLELGDSALYLCASSPSDRGETQYFGPGTRLLVL.

V gene TRBV6-4 combines with J gene TRBJ2-1; 13 nucleotides match TRBD2. The CDR3 consists of 17 residues. Looked up from germline, CDR1 is MRHNA and CDR2 is SNTAGT. V shed 6 bases and J 8 bases; nucleotides not matched to a gene: 13. The CDR3 nucleotides are TGTGCCAGCAGCCCCGCTCGGACTAGCGGGGGCATCGATGAGCAGTTCTTC. This gives the protein CASSPARTSGGIDEQFF.

V is TRBV19 and J is TRBJ2-1, with 7 bases aligning to TRBD1. The CDR3 consists of 14 residues. The trim removed 2 bases at V and 6 bases at J, leaving 4 bases unmatched. CDR1 is LNHDA, CDR2 SQIVND, per germline (reference sequence). The CDR3, as DNA: TGTGCCAGTAGTATACTCCGGGACAGCAATGAGCAGTTCTTC. Translation: CASSILRDSNEQFF. Full variable domain (rest looked up from reference TRBV19 and TRBJ2-1): DGGITQSPKYLFRKEGQNVTLSCEQNLNHDAMYWYRQDPGQGLRLIYYSQIVNDFQKGDIAEGYSVSREKKESFPLTVTSAQKNPTAFYLCASSILRDSNEQFFGPGTRLTVL.

This chain joins TRBV29-1 and TRBJ2-7; 8 bases align to TRBD1. The CDR3 is 12 amino acids. The V segment lost 3 bases and the J segment 6 bases; nucleotides outside the gene matches: 4. Germline CDR1 reads SQVTM; CDR2 reads ANQGSEA. CDR3 bases: TGCAGCGTTGACACAACAGGGGGCGAGCAGTACTTC. Amino acid sequence: CSVDTTGGEQYF.

This clone was found once. V gene TRBV4-2 combines with J gene TRBJ2-1; TRBD2 agrees at 8 bases. From germline, CDR1 is LGHNA and CDR2 YNFKEQ. The CDR3 has 17 residues. The V segment lost 2 bases and the J segment 4 bases; nucleotides outside the gene matches: 10. The CDR3 loop reads CASSQLTTSGYYNEQFF. The CDR3 DNA follows: TGTGCCAGCAGCCAACTCACAACTAGCGGTTATTACAATGAGCAGTTCTTC.

A few counts support this clone. V usage is TRBV4-3 and J usage is TRBJ2-1, with 11 bases lining up with TRBD2. With V trimmed by 1 base and J by 4 bases, 15 bases remained unmatched. The germline V gene encodes CDR1 LGHNA and CDR2 YSLEER. The length of the CDR3 is 20 residues. CDR3: CASSQGLGGGVAGGYNEQFF. The CDR3 bases are TGCGCCAGCAGCCAAGGTTTAGGGGGAGGAGTAGCGGGAGGGTACAATGAGCAGTTCTTC.